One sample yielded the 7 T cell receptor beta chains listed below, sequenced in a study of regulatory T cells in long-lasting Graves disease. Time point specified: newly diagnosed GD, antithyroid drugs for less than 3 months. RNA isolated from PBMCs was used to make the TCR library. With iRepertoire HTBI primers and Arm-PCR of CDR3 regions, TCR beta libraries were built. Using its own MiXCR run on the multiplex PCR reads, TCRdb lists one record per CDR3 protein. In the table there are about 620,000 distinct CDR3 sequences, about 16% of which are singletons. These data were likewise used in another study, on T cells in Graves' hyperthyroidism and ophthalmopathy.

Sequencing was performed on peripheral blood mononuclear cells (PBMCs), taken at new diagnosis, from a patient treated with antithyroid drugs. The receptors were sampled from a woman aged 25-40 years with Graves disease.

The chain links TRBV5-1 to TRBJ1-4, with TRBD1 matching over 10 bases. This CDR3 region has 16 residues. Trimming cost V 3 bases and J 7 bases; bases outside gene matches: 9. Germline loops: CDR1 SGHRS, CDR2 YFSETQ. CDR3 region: CASSYGDRGAAEKLFF. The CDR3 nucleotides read TGCGCCAGCAGCTACGGGGACAGGGGTGCCGCTGAAAAACTGTTTTTT.

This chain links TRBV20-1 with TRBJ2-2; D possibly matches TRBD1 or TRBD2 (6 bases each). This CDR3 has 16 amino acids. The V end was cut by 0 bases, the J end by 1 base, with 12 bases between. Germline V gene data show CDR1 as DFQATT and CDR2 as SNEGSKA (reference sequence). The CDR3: CSARDEGGRNTGELFF. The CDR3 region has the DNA TGCAGTGCTAGAGACGAGGGGGGAAGGAACACCGGGGAGCTGTTTTTT.

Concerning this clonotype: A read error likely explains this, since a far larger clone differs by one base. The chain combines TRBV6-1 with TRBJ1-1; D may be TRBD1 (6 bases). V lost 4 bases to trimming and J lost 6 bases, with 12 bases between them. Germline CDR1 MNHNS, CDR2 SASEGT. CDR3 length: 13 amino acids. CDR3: CASSGTVNAEAFF. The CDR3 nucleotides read TGTGCCAGCAGTGGGACAGTTAACGCTGAAGCTTTCTTT.

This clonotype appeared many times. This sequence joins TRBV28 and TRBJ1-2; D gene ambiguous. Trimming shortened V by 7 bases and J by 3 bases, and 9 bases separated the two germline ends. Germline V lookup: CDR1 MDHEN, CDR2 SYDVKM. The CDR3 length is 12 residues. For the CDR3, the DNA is TGTGCCAGCAAGACGCCCGACTATGGCTACACCTTC. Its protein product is CASKTPDYGYTF.

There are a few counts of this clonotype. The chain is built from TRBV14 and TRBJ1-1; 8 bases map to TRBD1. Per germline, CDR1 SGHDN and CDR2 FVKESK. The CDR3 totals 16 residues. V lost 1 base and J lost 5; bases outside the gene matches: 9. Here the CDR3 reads CASSQASWTGKTEAFF. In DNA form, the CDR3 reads TGTGCCAGCAGCCAAGCATCTTGGACAGGGAAAACTGAAGCTTTCTTT.

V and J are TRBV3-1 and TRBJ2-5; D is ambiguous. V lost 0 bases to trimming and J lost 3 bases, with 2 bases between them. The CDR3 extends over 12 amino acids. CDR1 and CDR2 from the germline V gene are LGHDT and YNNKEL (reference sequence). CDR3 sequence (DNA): TGTGCCAGCAGCCAAGATAAAGAGACCCAGTACTTC. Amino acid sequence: CASSQDKETQYF.

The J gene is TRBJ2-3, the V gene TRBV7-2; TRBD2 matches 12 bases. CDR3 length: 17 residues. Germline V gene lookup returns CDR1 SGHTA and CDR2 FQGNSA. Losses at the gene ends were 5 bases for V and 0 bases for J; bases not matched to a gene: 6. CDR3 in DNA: TGTGCCAGCAGCCAAAGGGGGACTAGCGGGAGCACAGATACGCAGTATTTT. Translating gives CASSQRGTSGSTDTQYF.